The TCR beta chain under discussion was sequenced for a study of cytomegalovirus exposure and HLA in healthy donors. Primers for the PCR totalled 60 Vbeta and 13 Jbeta. Profiling relied on immunoSEQ multiplex PCR, and the TCRdb table lists in-frame clones only, not all of them. The data show 110,000 or so clones, about 72% seen once. The sequencing sample was made of PBMCs. The receptor's source is a man aged 50-59 years in good health and CMV-seropositive.

CDR3 nucleotides: TGTGCCAGCAGCTCGACAGGGGGAATGCGAGAGACCCAGTACTTC. Residues: CASSSTGGMRETQYF. The rearrangement joins TRBV7-6 to TRBJ2-5; the match to TRBD1 covers 9 bases. The V gene end was trimmed by 4 bases and the J gene end by 4 bases; junction bases not matched to a gene: 7. The CDR3 is 15 residues long. Germline V gene lookup returns CDR1 SGHVS and CDR2 FNYEAQ.